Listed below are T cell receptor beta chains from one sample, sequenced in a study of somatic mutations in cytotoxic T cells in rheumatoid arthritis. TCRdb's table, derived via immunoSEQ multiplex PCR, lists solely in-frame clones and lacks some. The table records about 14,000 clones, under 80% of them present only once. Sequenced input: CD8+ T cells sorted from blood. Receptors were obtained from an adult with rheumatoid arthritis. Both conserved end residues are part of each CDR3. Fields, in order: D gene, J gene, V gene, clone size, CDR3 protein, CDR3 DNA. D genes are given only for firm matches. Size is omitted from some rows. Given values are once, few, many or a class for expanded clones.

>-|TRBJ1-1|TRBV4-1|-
CASSQDRSGRTEAFF
TGCGCCAGCAGCCAAGATCGTAGTGGTCGGACTGAAGCTTTCTTT
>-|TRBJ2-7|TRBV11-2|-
CASSSGHTGAEQYF
TGTGCCAGCAGCTCGGGACACACGGGGGCCGAGCAGTACTTC
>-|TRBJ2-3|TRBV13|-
CASSFGYFTDTQYF
TGTGCCAGCAGCTTCGGCTATTTCACAGATACGCAGTATTTT
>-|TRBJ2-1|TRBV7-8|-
CASSRAVGFNEQFF
TGTGCCAGCAGCCGCGCTGTGGGATTCAATGAGCAGTTCTTC
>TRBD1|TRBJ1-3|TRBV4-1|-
CASSQAGGSGNTIYF
TGCGCCAGCAGCCAGGCAGGGGGCTCTGGAAACACCATATATTTT
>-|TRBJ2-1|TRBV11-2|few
CASSLYSSYNEQFF
TGTGCCAGCAGCTTATACAGCTCCTACAATGAGCAGTTCTTC
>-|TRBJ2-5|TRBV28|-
CASCSGVLGETQYF
TGTGCCAGTTGTTCAGGGGTCTTGGGTGAGACCCAGTACTTC
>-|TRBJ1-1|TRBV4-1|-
CASSQQQGIEAFF
TGCGCCAGCAGCCAACAACAGGGAATTGAAGCTTTCTTT
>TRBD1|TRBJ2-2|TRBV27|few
CASTRWSGQVNTGELFF
TGTGCCAGCACCCGCTGGTCAGGACAGGTGAACACCGGGGAGCTGTTTTTT
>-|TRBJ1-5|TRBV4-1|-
CASSQDRGLNQPQHF
TGCGCCAGCAGCCAAGATCGAGGGTTGAATCAGCCCCAGCATTTT
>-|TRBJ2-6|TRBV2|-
CASNRVPGANVLTF
TGTGCCAGCAACAGGGTCCCTGGGGCCAACGTCCTGACTTTC
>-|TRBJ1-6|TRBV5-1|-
CASSRDPYNSPLHF
TGCGCCAGCAGCCGGGACCCTTATAATTCACCCCTCCACTTT
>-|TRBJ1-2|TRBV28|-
CASSYGQHLYGYTF
TGTGCCAGCAGTTACGGACAGCACCTCTATGGCTACACCTTC
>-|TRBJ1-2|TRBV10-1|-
CASSRIRTGVGGDYGYTF
TGCGCCAGCAGCCGAATTCGGACGGGGGTAGGCGGGGACTATGGCTACACCTTC
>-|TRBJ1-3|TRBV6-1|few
CASSDETGSGNTIYF
TGTGCCAGCAGCGATGAGACTGGCTCTGGAAACACCATATATTTT
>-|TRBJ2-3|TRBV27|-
CATRVADTQYF
TGTGCCACCAGGGTGGCTGATACGCAGTATTTT
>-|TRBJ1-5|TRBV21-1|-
CASSKARWHVSNQPQHF
TGTGCCAGCAGCAAAGCTAGGTGGCACGTTAGCAATCAGCCCCAGCATTTT
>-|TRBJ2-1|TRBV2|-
CASSARSLAPYNEQFF
TGTGCCAGCAGTGCGAGGTCACTAGCTCCTTACAATGAGCAGTTCTTC
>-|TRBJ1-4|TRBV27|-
CASSPGRANEKLFF
TGTGCCAGCAGCCCGGGGAGGGCTAATGAAAAACTGTTTTTT
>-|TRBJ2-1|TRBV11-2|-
CASSSADRYYNEQFF
TGTGCCAGCAGCTCCGCCGACAGGTACTACAATGAGCAGTTCTTC
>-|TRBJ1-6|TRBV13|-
CASSLARGSYNSPLHF
TGTGCCAGCAGCTTAGCCCGGGGCTCCTATAATTCACCCCTCCACTTT
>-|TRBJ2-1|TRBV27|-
CASSFFPGSNEQFF
TGTGCCAGCAGTTTTTTCCCCGGGAGCAATGAGCAGTTCTTC
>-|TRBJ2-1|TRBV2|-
CASSEAGAFYNEQFF
TGTGCCAGCAGTGAAGCGGGGGCCTTTTACAATGAGCAGTTCTTC
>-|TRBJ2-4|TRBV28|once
CASSPPRHILAKNIQYF
TGTGCCAGCAGCCCCCCCCGACATATACTAGCCAAAAACATTCAGTACTTC
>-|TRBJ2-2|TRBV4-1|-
CASSQEVRTGELFF
TGCGCCAGCAGCCAAGAGGTACGGACCGGGGAGCTGTTTTTT
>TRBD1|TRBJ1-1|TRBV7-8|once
CASSLGDSYTEAFF
TGTGCCAGCAGCTTAGGGGACAGTTACACTGAAGCTTTCTTT
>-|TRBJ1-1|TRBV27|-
CASSGMYTEAFF
TGTGCCAGCAGTGGGATGTACACTGAAGCTTTCTTT
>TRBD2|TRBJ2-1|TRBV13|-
CASSTRTSGGEQFF
TGTGCCAGCAGCACCCGGACTAGCGGGGGAGAGCAGTTCTTC
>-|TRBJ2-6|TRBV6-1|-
CASSERHPMTSGANVLTF
TGTGCCAGCAGTGAACGGCACCCTATGACCTCTGGGGCCAACGTCCTGACTTTC
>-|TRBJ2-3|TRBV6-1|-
CASSVGGASTDTQYF
TGTGCCAGCAGTGTAGGGGGAGCTAGCACAGATACGCAGTATTTT
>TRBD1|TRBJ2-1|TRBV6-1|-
CASSELTGANNEQFF
TGTGCCAGCAGTGAACTCACAGGGGCCAACAATGAGCAGTTCTTC
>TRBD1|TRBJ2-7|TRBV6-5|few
CASQPGQMIYEQYF
TGTGCCAGCCAACCGGGACAGATGATTTACGAGCAGTACTTC
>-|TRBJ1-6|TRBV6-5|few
CASSQRGSLDPHF
TGTGCCAGCAGCCAACGGGGCAGTCTGGATCCCCACTTT
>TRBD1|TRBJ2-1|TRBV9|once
CASSVAHGTGGGEQFF
TGTGCCAGCAGCGTCGCTCACGGGACAGGGGGCGGCGAGCAGTTCTTC
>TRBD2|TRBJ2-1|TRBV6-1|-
CASSRRGGTYNEQFF
TGTGCCAGCTCGCGGCGGGGGGGAACCTACAATGAGCAGTTCTTC
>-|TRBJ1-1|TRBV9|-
CASSVQDVNTEAFF
TGTGCCAGCAGCGTACAGGACGTGAACACTGAAGCTTTCTTT
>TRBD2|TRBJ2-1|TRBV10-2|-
CASQQAGGFISYNEQFF
TGCGCCAGCCAACAAGCGGGGGGATTTATCTCCTACAATGAGCAGTTCTTC
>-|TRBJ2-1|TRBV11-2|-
CASSFIASLYNEQFF
TGTGCCAGCAGCTTTATAGCCAGCCTCTACAATGAGCAGTTCTTC
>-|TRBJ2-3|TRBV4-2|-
CASSQDNWQGGDTQYF
TGTGCCAGCAGCCAAGATAATTGGCAGGGGGGAGATACGCAGTATTTT
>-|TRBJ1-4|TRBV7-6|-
CASGGDNEKLFF
TGTGCCAGCGGGGGGGATAATGAAAAACTGTTTTTT
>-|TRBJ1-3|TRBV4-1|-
CASSQFSGNTIYF
TGCGCCAGCAGTCAATTCTCTGGAAACACCATATATTTT
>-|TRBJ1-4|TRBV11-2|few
CASSSGWEKLFF
TGTGCCAGCAGTAGTGGATGGGAAAAACTGTTTTTT
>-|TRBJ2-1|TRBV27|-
CASSLTQRGIDEQFF
TGTGCCAGCAGTTTAACTCAGAGGGGAATCGATGAGCAGTTCTTC
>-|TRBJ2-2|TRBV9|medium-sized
CASSPAGQSNTGELFF
TGTGCCAGCAGCCCAGCGGGCCAGAGCAACACCGGGGAGCTGTTTTTT
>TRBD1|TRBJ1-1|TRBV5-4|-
CASSPRTGGTEAFF
TGTGCCAGCAGCCCTAGGACAGGGGGCACTGAAGCTTTCTTT
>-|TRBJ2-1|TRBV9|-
CASSVDLDRYYYNEQFF
TGTGCCAGCAGCGTAGACCTCGACAGGTACTACTACAATGAGCAGTTCTTC
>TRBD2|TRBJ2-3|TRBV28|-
CASSPGLAGNTQYF
TGTGCCAGCAGTCCGGGACTAGCGGGGAATACGCAGTATTTT